Listed below are T cell receptor beta chains from one sample, sequenced in a study of cytomegalovirus exposure and HLA in healthy donors. Data came from immunoSEQ multiplex PCR; TCRdb stores just in-frame clones and leaves some out. The repertoire consists of about 200,000 clones, with approximately 79% occurring once and the leading ten covering 1.7%. Specimen: PBMCs. The receptors stem from a man between 50 and 59 years old in good health and CMV-seronegative. Each CDR3 is given with its conserved first and last residue. D genes are given only for firm matches. Clone size is given for some rows only: seen once, a few or many times, or a class if the clone is expanded.

DNA: TGTGCCAGCAGTCGGGACAGGGGTGAGACCCAGTACTTC
CDR3: CASSRDRGETQYF
J: TRBJ2-5
size: -
D: TRBD1
V: TRBV28

DNA: TGTGCCAGCAGTTCCGGGGGAGACGAGCAGTACTTC
CDR3: CASSSGGDEQYF
J: TRBJ2-7
size: -
D: -
V: TRBV6-5

DNA: TGTGCCAGCAGTTTACTTCGGTATGGCTACACCTTC
CDR3: CASSLLRYGYTF
J: TRBJ1-2
size: -
D: -
V: TRBV28

DNA: TGTGCCAGCAGGCCCGGGTCCGCAAGAACTGAAGCTTTCTTT
CDR3: CASRPGSARTEAFF
J: TRBJ1-1
size: -
D: -
V: TRBV27

DNA: TGCAGCGTCGTCCTTCTGAACACCGGGGAGCTGTTTTTT
CDR3: CSVVLLNTGELFF
J: TRBJ2-2
size: few
D: -
V: TRBV29-1

DNA: TGTGCCAGCAGTGAAGCAGGGCAGGGCTCTTACGAGCAGTACTTC
CDR3: CASSEAGQGSYEQYF
J: TRBJ2-7
size: -
D: -
V: TRBV6-1

DNA: TGTGCCTGGAGAAGGACACCTTCCTACGAGCAGTACTTC
CDR3: CAWRRTPSYEQYF
J: TRBJ2-7
size: -
D: -
V: TRBV30

DNA: TGCGCCAGCAGTGATCCTGTAGCGGGAGAGAGGGATGAGCAGTTCTTC
CDR3: CASSDPVAGERDEQFF
J: TRBJ2-1
size: few
D: TRBD2
V: TRBV10-2

DNA: TGTGCCAGCAGCCCCGAAGGATACAGGGCCTTGAGCTCTGGGGCCAACGGCCTGACTTTC
CDR3: CASSPEGYRALSSGANGLTF
J: TRBJ2-6
size: -
D: -
V: TRBV7-6

DNA: TGTGCCAGCAGCCAAGATCTGAGAACTTTCTACAATGAGCAGTTCTTC
CDR3: CASSQDLRTFYNEQFF
J: TRBJ2-1
size: few
D: -
V: TRBV14

DNA: TGTGCCAGCAGTTTATATAACCCGGGACTAGCGGGGAGTAAAGGGGCCAACGTCCTGACTTTC
CDR3: CASSLYNPGLAGSKGANVLTF
J: TRBJ2-6
size: -
D: TRBD2
V: TRBV27

DNA: TGTGCCAGTAGCTTCGGCGGGCGATCGTACAATGAGCAGTTCTTC
CDR3: CASSFGGRSYNEQFF
J: TRBJ2-1
size: -
D: -
V: TRBV19